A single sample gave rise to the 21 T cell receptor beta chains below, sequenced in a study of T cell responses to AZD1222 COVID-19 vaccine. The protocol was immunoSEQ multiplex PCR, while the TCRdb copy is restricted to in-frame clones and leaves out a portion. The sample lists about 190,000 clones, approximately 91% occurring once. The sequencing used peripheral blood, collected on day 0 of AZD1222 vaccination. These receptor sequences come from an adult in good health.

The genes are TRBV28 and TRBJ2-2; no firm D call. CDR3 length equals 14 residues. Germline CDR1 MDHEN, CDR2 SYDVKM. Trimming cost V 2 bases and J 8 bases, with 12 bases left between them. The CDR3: CASSLARVYGELFF. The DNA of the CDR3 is TGTGCCAGCAGTTTAGCCCGGGTTTATGGGGAGCTGTTTTTT.

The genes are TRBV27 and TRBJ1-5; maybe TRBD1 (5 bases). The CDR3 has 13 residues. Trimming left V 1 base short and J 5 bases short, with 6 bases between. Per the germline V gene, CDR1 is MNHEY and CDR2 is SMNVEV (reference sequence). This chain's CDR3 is CASSLLGDQPQHF. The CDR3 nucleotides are TGTGCCAGCAGTTTATTGGGGGATCAGCCCCAGCATTTT.

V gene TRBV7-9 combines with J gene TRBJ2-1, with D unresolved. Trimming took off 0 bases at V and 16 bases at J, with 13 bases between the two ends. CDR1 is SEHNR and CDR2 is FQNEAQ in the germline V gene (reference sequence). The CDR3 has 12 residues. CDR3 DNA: TGTGCCAGCAGCTTAGCGCGTAGTGGGAAATTCTTC. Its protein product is CASSLARSGKFF.

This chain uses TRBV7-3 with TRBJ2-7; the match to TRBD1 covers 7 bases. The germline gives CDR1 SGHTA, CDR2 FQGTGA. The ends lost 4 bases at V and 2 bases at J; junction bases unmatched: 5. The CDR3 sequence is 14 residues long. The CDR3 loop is CASSSRDRTYEQYF. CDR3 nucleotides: TGTGCCAGCAGCTCTCGGGACAGAACCTACGAGCAGTACTTC.

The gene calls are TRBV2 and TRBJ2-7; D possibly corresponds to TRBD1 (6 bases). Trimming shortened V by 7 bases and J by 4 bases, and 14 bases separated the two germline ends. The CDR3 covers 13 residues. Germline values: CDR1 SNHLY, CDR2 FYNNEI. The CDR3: CASTTDSRYEQYF. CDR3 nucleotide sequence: TGTGCCAGCACCACGGACAGTAGGTACGAGCAGTACTTC.

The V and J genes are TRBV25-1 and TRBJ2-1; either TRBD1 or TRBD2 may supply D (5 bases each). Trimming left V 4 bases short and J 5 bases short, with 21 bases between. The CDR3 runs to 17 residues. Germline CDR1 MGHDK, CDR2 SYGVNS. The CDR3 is CASSASGPSGHDNEQFF. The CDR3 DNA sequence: TGTGCCAGCAGTGCCTCGGGGCCAAGCGGCCACGACAATGAGCAGTTCTTC.

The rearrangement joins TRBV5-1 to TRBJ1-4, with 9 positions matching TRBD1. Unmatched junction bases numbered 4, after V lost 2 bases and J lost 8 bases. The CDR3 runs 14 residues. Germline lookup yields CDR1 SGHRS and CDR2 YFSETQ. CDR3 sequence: CASSLQGAREKLFF. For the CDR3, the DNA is TGCGCCAGCAGCTTACAGGGGGCGCGGGAAAAACTGTTTTTT.

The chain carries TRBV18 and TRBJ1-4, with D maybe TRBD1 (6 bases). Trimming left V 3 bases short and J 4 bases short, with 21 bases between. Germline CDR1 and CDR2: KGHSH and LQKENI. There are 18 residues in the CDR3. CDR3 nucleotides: TGTGCCAGCTCACCGGGCCAGGGGAGAGCCATCGGTAATGAAAAACTGTTTTTT. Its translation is CASSPGQGRAIGNEKLFF.

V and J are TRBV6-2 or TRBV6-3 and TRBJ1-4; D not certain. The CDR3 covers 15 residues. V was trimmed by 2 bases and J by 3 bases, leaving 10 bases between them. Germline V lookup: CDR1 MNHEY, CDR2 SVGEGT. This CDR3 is CASSYGSVPNEKLFF. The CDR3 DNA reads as TGTGCCAGCAGTTACGGTTCGGTCCCTAATGAAAAACTGTTTTTT.

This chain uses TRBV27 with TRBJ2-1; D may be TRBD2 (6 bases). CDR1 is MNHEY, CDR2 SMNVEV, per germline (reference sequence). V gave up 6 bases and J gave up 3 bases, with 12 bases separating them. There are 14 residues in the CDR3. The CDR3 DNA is TGTGCCAGCAGCCGGGACTTCCTCTACAATGAGCAGTTCTTC. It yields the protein CASSRDFLYNEQFF.

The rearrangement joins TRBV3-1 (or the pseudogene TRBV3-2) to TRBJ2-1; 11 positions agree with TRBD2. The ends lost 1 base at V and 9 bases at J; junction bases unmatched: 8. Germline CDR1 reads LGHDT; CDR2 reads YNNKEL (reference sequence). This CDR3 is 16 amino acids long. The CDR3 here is CASSQGVAGGGFEQFF. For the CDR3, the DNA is TGTGCCAGCAGCCAAGGGGTAGCGGGAGGGGGGTTTGAGCAGTTCTTC.

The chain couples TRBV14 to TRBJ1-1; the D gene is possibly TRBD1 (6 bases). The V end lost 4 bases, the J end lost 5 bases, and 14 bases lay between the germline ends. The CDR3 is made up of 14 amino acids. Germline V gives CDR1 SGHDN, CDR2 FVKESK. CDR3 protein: CASSLLRGGTEAFF. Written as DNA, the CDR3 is TGTGCCAGCAGCCTACTCCGAGGGGGGACTGAAGCTTTCTTT.

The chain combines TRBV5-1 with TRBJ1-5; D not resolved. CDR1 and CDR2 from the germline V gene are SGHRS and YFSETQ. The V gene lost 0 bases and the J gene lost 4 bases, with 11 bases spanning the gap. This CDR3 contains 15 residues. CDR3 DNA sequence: TGCGCCAGCAGCTTGGCCGGGGTTTCTAATCAGCCCCAGCATTTT. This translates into CASSLAGVSNQPQHF.

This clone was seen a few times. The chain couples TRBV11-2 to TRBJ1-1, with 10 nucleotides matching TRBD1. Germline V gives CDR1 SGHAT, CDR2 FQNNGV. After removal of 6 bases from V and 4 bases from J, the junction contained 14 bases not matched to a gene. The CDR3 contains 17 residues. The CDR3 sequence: CASSSRDRGNGGTEAFF. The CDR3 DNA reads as TGTGCCAGCAGTTCCCGGGACAGGGGCAATGGGGGCACTGAAGCTTTCTTT.

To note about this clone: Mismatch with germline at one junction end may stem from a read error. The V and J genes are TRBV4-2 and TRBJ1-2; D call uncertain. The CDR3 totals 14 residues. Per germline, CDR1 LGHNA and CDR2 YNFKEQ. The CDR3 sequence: CASSQDRLVYGYTF. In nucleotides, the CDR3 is TGTGCCAGCAGTCAAGACCGTCTAGTTTATGGCTACACCTTC.

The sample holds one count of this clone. The CDR3 loop reads CASSQGGGRTGELFF. The CDR3 coding sequence is TGTGCCAGCAGCCAAGGCGGGGGACGCACCGGGGAGCTGTTTTTT. The chain carries TRBV14 and TRBJ2-2, with TRBD2 matching 7 bases. J gave up 4 bases and V 1 base, and 3 bases lay outside the gene matches. The CDR3 is 15 residues long. Germline V gives CDR1 SGHDN, CDR2 FVKESK.

For the CDR3, the DNA is TGTGCCAGCAGCCTCGGTCGGTTACCCTACGAGCAGTACTTC. Translating gives CASSLGRLPYEQYF. This rearrangement joins TRBV2 to TRBJ2-7; D gene unclear. The CDR3 runs 14 residues. The germline V gene encodes CDR1 SNHLY and CDR2 FYNNEI. V was cut by 6 bases and J by 2 bases, with 14 bases left in between.

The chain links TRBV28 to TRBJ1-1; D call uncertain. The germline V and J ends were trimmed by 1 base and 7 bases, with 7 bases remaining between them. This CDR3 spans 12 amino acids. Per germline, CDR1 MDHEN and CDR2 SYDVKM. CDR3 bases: TGTGCCAGCAGTTTATCCAGACTTGAAGCTTTCTTT. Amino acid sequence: CASSLSRLEAFF.

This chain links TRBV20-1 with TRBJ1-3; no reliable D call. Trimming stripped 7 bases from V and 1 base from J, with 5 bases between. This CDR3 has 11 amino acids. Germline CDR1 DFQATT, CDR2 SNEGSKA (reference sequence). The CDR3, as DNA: TGCAGTGGCCTATCTGGAAACACCATATATTTT. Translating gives CSGLSGNTIYF.

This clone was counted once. In DNA, the CDR3 is TGTGCCAGCAGCCCAAGGGGGTCCGACAGTCATCGGGCCAAAAACATTCAGTACTTC. Translated: CASSPRGSDSHRAKNIQYF. The rearrangement uses TRBV6-2 or TRBV6-3 and TRBJ2-4; D is possibly TRBD1 (6 bases). This CDR3 has 19 residues. V was cut by 6 bases and J by 1 base, with 25 bases left in between. The germline gives CDR1 MNHEY, CDR2 SVGEGT.

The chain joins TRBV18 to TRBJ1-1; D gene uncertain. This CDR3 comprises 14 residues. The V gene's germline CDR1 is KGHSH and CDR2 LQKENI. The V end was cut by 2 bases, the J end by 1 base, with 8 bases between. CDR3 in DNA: TGTGCCAGCTCACCATGGTCAGAGAACACTGAAGCTTTCTTT. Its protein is CASSPWSENTEAFF.